Presented here are 8 T cell receptor beta chains from one specimen sequenced in a study of OX40 agonist ivuxolimab in advanced cancers. Clones were sequenced by immunoSEQ multiplex PCR, and TCRdb holds only the in-frame ones, with some missing. The sample contains some 86,000 clones, around 85% of which appear only once. The specimen comprised CD4+ or CD8+ T cells sorted from blood, sampled in a trial of the OX40 agonist ivuxolimab. Receptors were obtained from an adult with an advanced solid tumor such as melanoma, head and neck, liver or kidney cancer.

As concerns this clone: One junction end disagrees with the germline gene, perhaps due to a read error. V gene TRBV27 combines with J gene TRBJ2-1, with D unclear. Germline CDR1 and CDR2: MNHEY and SMNVEV (reference sequence). The CDR3 spans 11 residues. Here the CDR3 DNA reads TGTGCCACCAGTAGGTACAATGAGCAGTTCTTC. Translation: CATSRYNEQFF.

The chain employs TRBV7-2 and TRBJ2-5; D gene ambiguous. The J call is in doubt because the DNA end fits TRBJ2-7 better. Germline CDR1 and CDR2: SGHTA and FQGNSA. CDR3 length equals 12 residues. CDR3 amino acids: CASSFFSYEQYF. The DNA of the CDR3 is TGTGCCAGCTCTTTTTTTTCGTACGAGCAGTACTTC.

The chain joins TRBV25-1 to TRBJ2-3; D uncertain. The CDR3 consists of 11 residues. Germline V lookup: CDR1 MGHDK, CDR2 SYGVNS. The V gene lost 7 bases and the J gene lost 6 bases, with 8 bases spanning the gap. CDR3 region: CASIGFDTQYF. In DNA form, the CDR3 reads TGTGCCAGCATTGGGTTCGATACGCAGTATTTT.

The J gene is TRBJ2-7, the V gene TRBV4-3; TRBD2 matches at 9 bases. Germline CDR1 and CDR2: LGHNA and YSLEER. The V and J ends lost 0 bases and 4 bases, in that order; junction bases with no gene match: 4. The CDR3 spans 15 residues. The CDR3 protein is CASSQDVAGVYEQYF. The CDR3 DNA reads as TGCGCCAGCAGCCAAGATGTAGCGGGAGTATACGAGCAGTACTTC.

The V and J genes are TRBV7-2 and TRBJ2-3, with a tentative D call TRBD2 (5 bases). This CDR3 spans 16 amino acids. Germline CDR1 is SGHTA and CDR2 is FQGNSA. V lost 4 bases and J 1 base, leaving 15 bases between the germline ends. CDR3 nucleotide sequence: TGTGCCAGCAGCTCCCCTGCAGCGGTGGGCACAGATACGCAGTATTTT. Protein sequence: CASSSPAAVGTDTQYF.

The chain recombines TRBV14 with TRBJ2-3; 9 bases map to TRBD2. Germline CDR1 is SGHDN and CDR2 is FVKESK. The trim removed 3 bases at V and 3 bases at J, leaving 7 bases unmatched. The CDR3 consists of 16 residues. As DNA, the CDR3 is TGTGCCAGCAGCCACGGGGTAGCGGGAGCTACAGATACGCAGTATTTT. It codes for CASSHGVAGATDTQYF.

The J gene is TRBJ2-7, the V gene TRBV6-5, with a possible D match to TRBD1 (5 bases). Germline V gene lookup returns CDR1 MNHEY and CDR2 SVGAGI. CDR3 length: 15 residues. Deletions cut 1 base from V and 0 bases from J, with 10 bases between. CDR3 in amino acids: CASSYLQASSYEQYF. CDR3 bases: TGTGCCAGCAGTTACTTACAGGCTAGCTCCTACGAGCAGTACTTC.

J is TRBJ2-5 and V is TRBV5-6; 12 nucleotides agree with TRBD2. CDR3 length: 16 amino acids. The V segment lost 0 bases and the J segment 4 bases; nucleotides outside the gene matches: 4. Germline loops: CDR1 SGHDT, CDR2 YYEEEE. The CDR3 bases are TGTGCCAGCAGCTTGGTGGCTAGCGGGAGGGGAGAGACCCAGTACTTC. Protein product: CASSLVASGRGETQYF.